The clone carrying this T cell receptor beta chain turned up a few times. Antigen: not known. The data were taken from a study of beta chain features in type 1 diabetes. Sequenced material consisted of expressed TCRB transcripts (all of the isolated RNA was reverse transcribed). TCRdb's copy holds only in-frame clones and misses some; the assay was immunoSEQ multiplex PCR. The table includes about 160,000 clones, roughly 9% detected once. The study, taken as a whole, reports: The study found moderately but significantly shorter TCRB CDR3s in all four CD4+ subsets of Type 1 diabetes patients.

The CDR3 runs 14 residues. CDR1 and CDR2 (germline): SGHRS, YFSETQ. The trim removed 4 bases at V and 9 bases at J, leaving 11 bases unmatched. Staining for CD45RO/CCR7/CD25/CD127/CD95/CD27 allowed sorting of CD4+ naive, central memory, regulatory and stem cell-like memory cells. Sequencing input: central memory CD4+ T cells from blood. This clonotype was obtained from a woman in her 30s with type 1 diabetes. This chain connects TRBV5-1 to TRBJ1-2; 8 bases align to TRBD1. This CDR3 is CASSKDRGPGSYTF. The CDR3 coding sequence is TGCGCCAGCAGCAAAGACAGGGGTCCAGGCAGCTACACCTTC.